This T cell receptor (beta chain) was retrieved from a study of blood T cells in healthy people across ages. This CDR3 has 15 amino acids. Germline loops: CDR1 SGHVS, CDR2 FQNEAQ. Trimming took 5 bases from V and 4 from J, leaving 17 bases between them. Next came a second PCR, run for about 7 to 12 cycles, which used a sample-barcoded 5' primer along with a J-beta primer mix. TCRdb used MiXCR to reprocess the 5' RACE reads, holding one entry per CDR3 protein. This table holds 1.5 million to 1.9 million distinct CDR3 sequences, less than 45% found once. The rearrangement links TRBV7-8 to TRBJ1-2; the D gene is possibly TRBD1 (5 bases). The source material was blood. This TCR was recovered from a woman aged 18-29 years in good health. DNA for the CDR3: TGTGCCAGCAGCCATCGAAGCCAGGGTTCCTATGGCTACACCTTC. Translated: CASSHRSQGSYGYTF. Looking up the rest from reference TRBV7-8 and TRBJ1-2 gives the full variable domain: GAGVSQSPRYKVAKRGQDVALRCDPISGHVSLFWYQQALGQGPEFLTYFQNEAQLDKSGLPSDRFFAERPEGSVSTLKIQRTQQEDSAVYLCASSHRSQGSYGYTFGSGTRLTVV.